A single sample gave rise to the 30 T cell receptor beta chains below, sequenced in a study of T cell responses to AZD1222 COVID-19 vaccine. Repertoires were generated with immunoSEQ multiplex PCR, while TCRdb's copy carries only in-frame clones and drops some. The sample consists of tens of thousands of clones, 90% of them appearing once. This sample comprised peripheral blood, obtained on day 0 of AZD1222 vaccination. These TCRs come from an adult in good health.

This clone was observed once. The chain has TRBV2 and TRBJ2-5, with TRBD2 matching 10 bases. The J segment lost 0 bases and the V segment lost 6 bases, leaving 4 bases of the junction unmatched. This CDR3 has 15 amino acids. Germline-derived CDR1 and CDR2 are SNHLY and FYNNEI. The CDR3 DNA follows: TGTGCCAGCAGGAAACTAGCGGGGTACCAAGAGACCCAGTACTTC. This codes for CASRKLAGYQETQYF.

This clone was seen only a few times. DNA of the CDR3: TGTGCCTGGAGTGCCGGAAACTTTCGGGCTTTCTTT. This codes for CAWSAGNFRAFF. The genes are TRBV30 and TRBJ1-1; D is ambiguous. The CDR3 is 12 amino acids. Germline assignment: CDR1 GTSNPN and CDR2 SVGIG (reference sequence). V was shortened by 1 base and J by 11 bases, with 14 bases between the two germline ends.

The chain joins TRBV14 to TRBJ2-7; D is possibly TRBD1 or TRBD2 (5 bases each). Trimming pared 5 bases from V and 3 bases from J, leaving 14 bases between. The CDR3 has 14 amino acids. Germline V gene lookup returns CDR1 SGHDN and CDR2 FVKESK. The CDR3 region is CASSEGPVGYEQYF. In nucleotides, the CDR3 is TGTGCCAGCAGCGAGGGACCGGTTGGCTACGAGCAGTACTTC.

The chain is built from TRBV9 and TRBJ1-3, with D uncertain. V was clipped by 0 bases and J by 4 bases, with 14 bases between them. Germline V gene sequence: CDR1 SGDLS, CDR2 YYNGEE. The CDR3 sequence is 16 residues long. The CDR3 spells CASSVEGRGKGNTIYF. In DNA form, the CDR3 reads TGTGCCAGCAGCGTAGAAGGGAGAGGGAAGGGAAACACCATATATTTT.

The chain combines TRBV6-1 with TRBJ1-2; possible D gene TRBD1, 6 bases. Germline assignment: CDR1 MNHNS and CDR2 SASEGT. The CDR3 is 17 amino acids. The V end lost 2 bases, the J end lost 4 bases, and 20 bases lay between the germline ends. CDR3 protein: CASSEPGSNRASYGYTF. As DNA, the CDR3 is TGTGCCAGCAGTGAACCGGGATCAAACAGGGCTAGCTATGGCTACACCTTC.

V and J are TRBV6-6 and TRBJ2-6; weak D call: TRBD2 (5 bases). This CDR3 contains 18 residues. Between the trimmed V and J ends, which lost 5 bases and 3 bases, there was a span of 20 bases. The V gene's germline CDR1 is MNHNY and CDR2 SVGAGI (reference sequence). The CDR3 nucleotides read TGTGCCAGCAGTCTACAAAGAACACTAGGCAATGGGGCCAACGTCCTGACTTTC. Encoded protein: CASSLQRTLGNGANVLTF.

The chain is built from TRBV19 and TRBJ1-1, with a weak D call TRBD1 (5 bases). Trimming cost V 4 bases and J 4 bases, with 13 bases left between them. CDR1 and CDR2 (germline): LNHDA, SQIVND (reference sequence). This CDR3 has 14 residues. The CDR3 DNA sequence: TGTGCCAGTAGTAGAGGGGATTCGGGCACTGAAGCTTTCTTT. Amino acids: CASSRGDSGTEAFF. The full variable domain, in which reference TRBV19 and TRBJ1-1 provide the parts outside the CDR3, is DGGITQSPKYLFRKEGQNVTLSCEQNLNHDAMYWYRQDPGQGLRLIYYSQIVNDFQKGDIAEGYSVSREKKESFPLTVTSAQKNPTAFYLCASSRGDSGTEAFFGQGTRLTVV.

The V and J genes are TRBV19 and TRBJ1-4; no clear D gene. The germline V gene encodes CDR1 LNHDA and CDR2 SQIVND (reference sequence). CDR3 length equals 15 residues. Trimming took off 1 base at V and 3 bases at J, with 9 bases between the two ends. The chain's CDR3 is CASSIVPIPNEKLFF. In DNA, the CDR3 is TGTGCCAGTAGTATAGTTCCGATTCCTAATGAAAAACTGTTTTTT.

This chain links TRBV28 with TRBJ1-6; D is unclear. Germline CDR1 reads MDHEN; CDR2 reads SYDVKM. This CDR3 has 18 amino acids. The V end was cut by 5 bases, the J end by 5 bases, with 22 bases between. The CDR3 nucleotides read TGTGCCAGCAGTCCCGATATCCCCCCGGGCCCCGATAATTCACCCCTCCACTTT. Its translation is CASSPDIPPGPDNSPLHF.

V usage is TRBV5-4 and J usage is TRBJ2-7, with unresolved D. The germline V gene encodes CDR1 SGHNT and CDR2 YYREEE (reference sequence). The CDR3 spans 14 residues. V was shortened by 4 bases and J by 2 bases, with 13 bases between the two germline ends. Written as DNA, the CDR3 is TGTGCCAGCAGCCAGAGTCTTTCTCCCTACGAGCAGTACTTC. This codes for CASSQSLSPYEQYF.

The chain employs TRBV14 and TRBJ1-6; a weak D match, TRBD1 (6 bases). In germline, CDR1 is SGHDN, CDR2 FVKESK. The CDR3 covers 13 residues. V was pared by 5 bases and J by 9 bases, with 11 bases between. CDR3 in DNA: TGTGCCAGCAGCGCGACAGGCCGTTCACCCCTCCACTTT. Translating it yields CASSATGRSPLHF.

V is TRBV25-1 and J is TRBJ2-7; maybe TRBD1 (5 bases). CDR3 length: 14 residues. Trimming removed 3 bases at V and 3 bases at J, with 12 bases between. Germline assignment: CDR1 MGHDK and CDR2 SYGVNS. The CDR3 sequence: CASSDPGKIYEQYF. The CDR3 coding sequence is TGTGCCAGCAGTGATCCAGGGAAGATCTACGAGCAGTACTTC.

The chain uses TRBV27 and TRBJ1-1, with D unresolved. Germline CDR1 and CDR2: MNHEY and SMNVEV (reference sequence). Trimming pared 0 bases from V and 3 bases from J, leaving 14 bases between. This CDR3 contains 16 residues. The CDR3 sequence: CASSLSMRDRYTEAFF. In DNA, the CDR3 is TGTGCCAGCAGTTTATCTATGCGGGATCGGTACACTGAAGCTTTCTTT.

CDR3 sequence reads: CASSPETGGVEAFF. The CDR3 bases are TGTGCCAGCTCACCCGAGACAGGGGGGGTTGAAGCTTTCTTT. V is TRBV18 and J is TRBJ1-1, with 9 positions matching TRBD1. The V gene's germline CDR1 is KGHSH and CDR2 LQKENI. The CDR3 is made up of 14 amino acids. With V trimmed by 3 bases and J by 7 bases, 6 bases remained unmatched.

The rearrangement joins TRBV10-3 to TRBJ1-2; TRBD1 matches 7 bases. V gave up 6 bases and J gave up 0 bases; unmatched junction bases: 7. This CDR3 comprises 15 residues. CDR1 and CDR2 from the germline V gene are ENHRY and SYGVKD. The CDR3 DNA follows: TGTGCCATCAGGACCCGGGACAGAACTAACTATGGCTACACCTTC. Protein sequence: CAIRTRDRTNYGYTF.

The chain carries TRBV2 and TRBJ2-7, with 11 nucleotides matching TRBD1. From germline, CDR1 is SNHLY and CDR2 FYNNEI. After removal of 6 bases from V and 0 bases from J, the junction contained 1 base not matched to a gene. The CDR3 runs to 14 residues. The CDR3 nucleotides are TGTGCCAGCAGGGACAGGGGGCTCTCCTACGAGCAGTACTTC. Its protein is CASRDRGLSYEQYF. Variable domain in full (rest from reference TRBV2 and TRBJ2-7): EPEVTQTPSHQVTQMGQEVILRCVPISNHLYFYWYRQILGQKVEFLVSFYNNEISEKSEIFDDQFSVERPDGSNFTLKIRSTKLEDSAMYFCASRDRGLSYEQYFGPGTRLTVT.

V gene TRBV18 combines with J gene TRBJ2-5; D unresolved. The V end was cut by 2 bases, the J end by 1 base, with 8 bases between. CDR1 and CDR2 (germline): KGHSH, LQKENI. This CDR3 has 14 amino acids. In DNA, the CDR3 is TGTGCCAGCTCACCAGATAAGGTCCAAGAGACCCAGTACTTC. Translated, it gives CASSPDKVQETQYF.

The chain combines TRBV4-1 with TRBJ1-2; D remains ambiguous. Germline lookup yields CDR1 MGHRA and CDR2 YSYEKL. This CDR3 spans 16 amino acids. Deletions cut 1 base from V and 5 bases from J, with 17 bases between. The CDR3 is CASSQGRAGERYGYTF. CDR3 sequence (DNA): TGCGCCAGCAGCCAAGGGCGGGCAGGCGAAAGGTATGGCTACACCTTC.

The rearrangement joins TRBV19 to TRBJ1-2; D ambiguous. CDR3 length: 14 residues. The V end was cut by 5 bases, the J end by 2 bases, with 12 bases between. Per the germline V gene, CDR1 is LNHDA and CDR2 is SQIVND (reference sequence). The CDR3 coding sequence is TGTGCCAGTAGTCAAGGTGGACCGAACTATGGCTACACCTTC. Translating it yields CASSQGGPNYGYTF.

In DNA form, the CDR3 reads TGTGCCAGTAGACCGGGACAGGGGTGGTCTGGCTACACCTTC. It encodes CASRPGQGWSGYTF. The chain is built from TRBV19 and TRBJ1-2, with 10 bases lining up with TRBD1. Trimming at V came to 6 bases and at J to 7 bases, leaving 8 bases not matched to a gene. This CDR3 is built from 14 residues. Germline V gene data show CDR1 as LNHDA and CDR2 as SQIVND (reference sequence).

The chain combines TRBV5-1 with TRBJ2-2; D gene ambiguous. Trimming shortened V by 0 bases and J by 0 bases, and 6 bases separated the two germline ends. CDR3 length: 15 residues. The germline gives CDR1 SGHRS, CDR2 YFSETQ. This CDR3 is CASSLGSTNTGELFF. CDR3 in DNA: TGCGCCAGCAGCTTGGGATCTACGAACACCGGGGAGCTGTTTTTT.

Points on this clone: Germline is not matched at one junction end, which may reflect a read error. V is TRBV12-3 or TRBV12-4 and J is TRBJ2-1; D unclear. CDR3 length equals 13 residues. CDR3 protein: CASSLAQHKEQFF. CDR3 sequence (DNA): TGTGCCAGCAGTTTAGCCCAGCACAAGGAGCAGTTCTTC.

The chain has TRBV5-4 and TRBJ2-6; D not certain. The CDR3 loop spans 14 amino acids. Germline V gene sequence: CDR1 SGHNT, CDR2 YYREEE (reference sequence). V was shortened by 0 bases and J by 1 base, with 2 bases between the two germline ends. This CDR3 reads CASSLASGANVLTF. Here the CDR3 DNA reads TGTGCCAGCAGCTTGGCGTCTGGGGCCAACGTCCTGACTTTC.

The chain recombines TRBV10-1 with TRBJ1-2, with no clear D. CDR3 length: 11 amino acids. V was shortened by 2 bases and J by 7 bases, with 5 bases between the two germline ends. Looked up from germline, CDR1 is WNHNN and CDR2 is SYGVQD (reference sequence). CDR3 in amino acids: CASSETAGYTF. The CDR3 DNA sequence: TGCGCCAGCAGTGAGACGGCTGGCTACACCTTC.

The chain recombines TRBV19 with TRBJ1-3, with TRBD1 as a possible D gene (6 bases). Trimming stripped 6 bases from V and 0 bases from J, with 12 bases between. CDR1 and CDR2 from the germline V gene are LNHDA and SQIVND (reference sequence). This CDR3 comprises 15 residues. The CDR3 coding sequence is TGTGCCAGTAGCCACCCCAGGGGCTCTGGAAACACCATATATTTT. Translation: CASSHPRGSGNTIYF.

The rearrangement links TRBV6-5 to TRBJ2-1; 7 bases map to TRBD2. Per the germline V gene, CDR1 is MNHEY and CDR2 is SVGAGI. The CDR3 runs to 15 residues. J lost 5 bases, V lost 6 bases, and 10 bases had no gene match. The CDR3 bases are TGTGCCAGCAGCGGTGGGTCGGGGGGTGACAATGAGCAGTTCTTC. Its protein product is CASSGGSGGDNEQFF.

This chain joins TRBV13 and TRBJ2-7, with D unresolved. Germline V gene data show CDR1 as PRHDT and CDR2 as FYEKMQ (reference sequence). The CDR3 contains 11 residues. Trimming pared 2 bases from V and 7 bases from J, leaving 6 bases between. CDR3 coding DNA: TGTGCCAGCAGCTTATCCGGAGAGCAGTACTTC. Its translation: CASSLSGEQYF.

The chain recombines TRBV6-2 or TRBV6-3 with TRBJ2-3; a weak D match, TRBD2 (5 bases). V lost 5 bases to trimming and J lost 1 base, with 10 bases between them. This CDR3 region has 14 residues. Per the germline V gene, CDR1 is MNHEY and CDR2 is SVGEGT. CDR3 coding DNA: TGTGCCAGCAGTCCCTCCGGGGGCACAGATACGCAGTATTTT. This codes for CASSPSGGTDTQYF.

CDR3 coding DNA: TGTGCCACCAGCAGAGATCTTAGGGATGGCTACACCTTC. Its translation is CATSRDLRDGYTF. The chain is built from TRBV15 and TRBJ1-2; D remains unclear. This CDR3 contains 13 residues. Germline V gene sequence: CDR1 LNHNV, CDR2 YYDKDF (reference sequence). The V end was cut by 0 bases, the J end by 6 bases, with 8 bases between.

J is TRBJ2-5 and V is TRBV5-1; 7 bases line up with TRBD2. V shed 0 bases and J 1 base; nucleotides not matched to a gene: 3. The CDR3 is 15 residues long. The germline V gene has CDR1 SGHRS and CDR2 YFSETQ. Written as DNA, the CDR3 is TGCGCCAGCAGCTTGGTTCCGGGGGGCCAAGAGACCCAGTACTTC. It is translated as CASSLVPGGQETQYF.